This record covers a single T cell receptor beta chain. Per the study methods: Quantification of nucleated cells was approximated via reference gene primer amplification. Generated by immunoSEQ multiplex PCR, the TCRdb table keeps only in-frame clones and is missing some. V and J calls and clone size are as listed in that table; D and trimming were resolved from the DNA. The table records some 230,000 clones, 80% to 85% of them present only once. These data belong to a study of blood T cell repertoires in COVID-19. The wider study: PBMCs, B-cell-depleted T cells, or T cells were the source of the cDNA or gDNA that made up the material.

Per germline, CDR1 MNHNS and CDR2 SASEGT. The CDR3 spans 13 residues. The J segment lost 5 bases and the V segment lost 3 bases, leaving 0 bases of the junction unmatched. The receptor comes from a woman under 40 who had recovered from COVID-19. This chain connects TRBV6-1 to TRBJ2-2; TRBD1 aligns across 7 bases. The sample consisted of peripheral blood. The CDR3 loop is CASSETGTGELFF. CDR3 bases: TGTGCCAGCAGTGAGACAGGGACCGGGGAGCTGTTTTTT.